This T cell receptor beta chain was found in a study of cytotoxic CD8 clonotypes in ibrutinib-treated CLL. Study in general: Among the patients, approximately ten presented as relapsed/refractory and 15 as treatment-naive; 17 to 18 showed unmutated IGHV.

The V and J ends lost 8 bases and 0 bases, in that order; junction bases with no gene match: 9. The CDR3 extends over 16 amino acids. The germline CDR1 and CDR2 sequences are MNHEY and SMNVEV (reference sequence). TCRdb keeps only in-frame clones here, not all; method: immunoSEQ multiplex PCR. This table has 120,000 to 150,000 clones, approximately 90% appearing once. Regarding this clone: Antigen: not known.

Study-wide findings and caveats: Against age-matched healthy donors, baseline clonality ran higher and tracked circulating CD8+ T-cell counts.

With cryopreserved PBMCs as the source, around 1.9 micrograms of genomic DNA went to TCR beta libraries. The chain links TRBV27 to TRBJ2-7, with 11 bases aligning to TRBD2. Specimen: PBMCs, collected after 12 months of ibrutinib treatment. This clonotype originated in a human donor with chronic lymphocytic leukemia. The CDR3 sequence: CASRPLGLADSYEQYF. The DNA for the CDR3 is TGTGCCAGCCGCCCCTTGGGACTAGCGGACTCCTACGAGCAGTACTTC.